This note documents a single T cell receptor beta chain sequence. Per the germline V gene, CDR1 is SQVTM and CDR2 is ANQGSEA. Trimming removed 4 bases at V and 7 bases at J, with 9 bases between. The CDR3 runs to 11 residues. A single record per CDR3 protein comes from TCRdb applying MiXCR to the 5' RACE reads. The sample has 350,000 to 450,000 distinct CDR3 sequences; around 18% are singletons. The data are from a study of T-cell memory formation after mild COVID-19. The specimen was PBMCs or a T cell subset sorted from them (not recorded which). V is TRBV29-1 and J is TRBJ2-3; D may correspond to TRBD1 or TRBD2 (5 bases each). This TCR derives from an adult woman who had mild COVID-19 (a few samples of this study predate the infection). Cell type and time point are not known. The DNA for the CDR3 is TGCAGCGTTGTGGGGGATAATACGCAGTATTTT. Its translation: CSVVGDNTQYF.